The 2 T cell receptor beta chains given below trace back to one sample, sequenced in a study of cytomegalovirus exposure and HLA in healthy donors (dated by TCRdb to the late 2010s). Library construction relied on the immunoSEQ multiplex PCR assay. For the multiplex PCR, a mixture combining 60 forward primers for TCR Vbeta segments and 13 reverse primers for TCR Jbeta segments was used. TCRdb re-hosts the immuneACCESS table, in-frame sequences only. Its copies lack some clones; in the studies checked, an unresolved V gene accounts for under half of them, and the cause for the rest is not known. The sample profile shows over 100,000 clones; about 75% of them were found once. The ten top clones hold 1.2% to 1.5% of the sample. Sequencing input: PBMCs. The receptors originated from a woman aged 35 to 49 in good health and CMV-seronegative.

V is TRBV27 and J is TRBJ2-7, with D perhaps TRBD2 (6 bases). The CDR3 covers 16 residues. V lost 5 bases to trimming and J lost 4 bases, with 21 bases between them. Germline CDR1 and CDR2: MNHEY and SMNVEV (reference sequence). The CDR3 sequence is CASSLSGTLYFYEQYF. Written as DNA, the CDR3 is TGTGCCAGCAGTCTCTCAGGGACTCTCTATTTTTACGAGCAGTACTTC.

CDR3 sequence: CASRAKPGLAEETQYF. The CDR3 region has the DNA TGTGCCAGCAGAGCCAAACCGGGACTAGCAGAAGAGACCCAGTACTTC. The V and J genes are TRBV2 and TRBJ2-5; 9 bases are shared with TRBD2. J was trimmed by 3 bases and V by 6 bases; bases with no gene match: 11. Germline CDR1 is SNHLY and CDR2 is FYNNEI. The CDR3 consists of 16 residues. Full variable domain (rest looked up from reference TRBV2 and TRBJ2-5): EPEVTQTPSHQVTQMGQEVILRCVPISNHLYFYWYRQILGQKVEFLVSFYNNEISEKSEIFDDQFSVERPDGSNFTLKIRSTKLEDSAMYFCASRAKPGLAEETQYFGPGTRLLVL.